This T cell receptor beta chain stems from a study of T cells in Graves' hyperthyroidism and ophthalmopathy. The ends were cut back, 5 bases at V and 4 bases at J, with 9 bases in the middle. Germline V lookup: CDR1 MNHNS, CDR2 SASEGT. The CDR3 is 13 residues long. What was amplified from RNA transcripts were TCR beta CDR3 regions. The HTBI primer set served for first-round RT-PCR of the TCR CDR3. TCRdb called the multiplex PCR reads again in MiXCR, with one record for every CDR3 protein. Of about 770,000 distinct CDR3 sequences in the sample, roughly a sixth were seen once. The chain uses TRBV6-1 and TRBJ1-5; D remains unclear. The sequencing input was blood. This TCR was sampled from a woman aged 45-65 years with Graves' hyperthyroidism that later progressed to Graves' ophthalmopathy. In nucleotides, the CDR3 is TGTGCCAGCAGTCCGAGAGAGAATCAGCCCCAGCATTTT. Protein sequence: CASSPRENQPQHF.